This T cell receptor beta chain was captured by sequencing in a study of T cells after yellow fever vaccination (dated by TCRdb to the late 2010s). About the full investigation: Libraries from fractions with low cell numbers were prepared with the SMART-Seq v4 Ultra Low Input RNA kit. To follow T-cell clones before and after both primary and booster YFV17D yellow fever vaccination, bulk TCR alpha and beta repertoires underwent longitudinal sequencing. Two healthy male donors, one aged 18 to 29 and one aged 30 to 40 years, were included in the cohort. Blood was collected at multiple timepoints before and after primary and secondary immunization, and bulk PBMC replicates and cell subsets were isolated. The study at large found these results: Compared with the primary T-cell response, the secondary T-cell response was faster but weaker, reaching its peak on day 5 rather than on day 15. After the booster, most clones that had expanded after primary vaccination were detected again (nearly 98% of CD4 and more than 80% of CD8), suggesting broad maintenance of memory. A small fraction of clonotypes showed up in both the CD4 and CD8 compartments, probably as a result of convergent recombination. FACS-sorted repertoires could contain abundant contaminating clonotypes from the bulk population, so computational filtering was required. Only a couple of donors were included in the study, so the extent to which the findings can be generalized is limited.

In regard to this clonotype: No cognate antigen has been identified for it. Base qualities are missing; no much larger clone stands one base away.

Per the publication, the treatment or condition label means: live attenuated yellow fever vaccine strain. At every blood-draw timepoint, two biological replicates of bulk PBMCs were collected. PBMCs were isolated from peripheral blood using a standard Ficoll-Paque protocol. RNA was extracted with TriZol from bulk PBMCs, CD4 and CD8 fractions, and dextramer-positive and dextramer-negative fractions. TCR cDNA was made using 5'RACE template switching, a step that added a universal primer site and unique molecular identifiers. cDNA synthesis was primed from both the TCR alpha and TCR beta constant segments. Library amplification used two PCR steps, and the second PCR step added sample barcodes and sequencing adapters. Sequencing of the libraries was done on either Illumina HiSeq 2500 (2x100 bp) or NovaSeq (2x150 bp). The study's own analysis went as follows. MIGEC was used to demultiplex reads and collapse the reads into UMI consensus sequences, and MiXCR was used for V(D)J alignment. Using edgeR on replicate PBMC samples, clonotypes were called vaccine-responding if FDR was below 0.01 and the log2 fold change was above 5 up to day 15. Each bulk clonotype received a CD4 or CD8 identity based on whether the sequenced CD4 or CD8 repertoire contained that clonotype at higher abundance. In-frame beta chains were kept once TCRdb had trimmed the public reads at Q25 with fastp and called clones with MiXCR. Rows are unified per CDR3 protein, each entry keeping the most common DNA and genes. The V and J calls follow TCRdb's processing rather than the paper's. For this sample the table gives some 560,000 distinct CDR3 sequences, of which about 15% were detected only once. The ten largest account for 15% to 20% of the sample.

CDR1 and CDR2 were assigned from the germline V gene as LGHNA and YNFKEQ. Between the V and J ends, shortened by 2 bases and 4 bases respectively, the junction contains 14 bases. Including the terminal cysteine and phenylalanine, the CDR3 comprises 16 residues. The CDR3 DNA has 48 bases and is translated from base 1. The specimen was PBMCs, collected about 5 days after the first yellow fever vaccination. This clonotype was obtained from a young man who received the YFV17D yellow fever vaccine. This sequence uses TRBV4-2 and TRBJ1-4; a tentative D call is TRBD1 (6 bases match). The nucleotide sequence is TGTGCCAGCAGCCAAAGCACGGGACACCTTAATGAAAAACTGTTTTTT. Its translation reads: CASSQSTGHLNEKLFF.